Listed below are T cell receptor beta chains from one sample, sequenced in a study of OX40 agonist ivuxolimab in advanced cancers. Sequencing used immunoSEQ multiplex PCR; TCRdb keeps in-frame clones, though not all of them. The table has about 38,000 clones, about 90% seen once. The source was CD4+ or CD8+ T cells sorted from blood, collected in a trial of the OX40 agonist ivuxolimab. The origin of the receptors is an adult with an advanced solid tumor such as melanoma, head and neck, liver or kidney cancer. Each CDR3 is given with its conserved first and last residue. The D gene is left open where the match is weak.

J gene,D gene,V gene,CDR3 protein
TRBJ2-3,NA,TRBV15,CATSRKTDTQYF
TRBJ1-2,TRBD1,TRBV2,CASRGDREVGGYTF
TRBJ1-3,TRBD1,TRBV28,CASIGQGAGGNTIYF
TRBJ1-4,NA,TRBV21-1,CASSSNRGIDEKLFF
TRBJ1-5,NA,TRBV7-8,CASSPSAGIGNQPQHF
TRBJ2-5,NA,TRBV19,CASTHGTTGETQYF
TRBJ2-2,NA,TRBV2,CASSESAAPNTGELFF
TRBJ2-2,NA,TRBV7-3,CASSLSQGGGELFF
TRBJ2-3,TRBD2,TRBV5-1,CASSPAGSTDTQYF
TRBJ2-1,TRBD2,TRBV19,CASRKAGGQSEQFF
TRBJ1-2,NA,TRBV5-4,CASSPVFRGTLIGYTF
TRBJ2-7,NA,TRBV6-5,CASSSEGTYEQYF
TRBJ2-3,NA,TRBV11-3,CASSLFGLGDTQYF
TRBJ2-5,TRBD2,TRBV2,CASRDSSGRETQYF
TRBJ2-5,TRBD2,TRBV30,CAWSVGGVETQYF
TRBJ2-7,NA,TRBV6-1,CASRNYEQYF
TRBJ2-2,NA,TRBV27,CASSPSSSIGNTGELFF
TRBJ1-5,NA,TRBV5-1,CASSLDSYSNQPQHF
TRBJ2-3,NA,TRBV5-1,CASSESGNADTQYF
TRBJ1-2,NA,TRBV6-5,CASSTPRQNYGYTF
TRBJ2-5,NA,TRBV7-6,CASSLLAGPETQYF
TRBJ2-6,NA,TRBV27,CASRRPGSGANVLTF
TRBJ2-1,NA,TRBV7-2,CASSPYGPEEQFF
TRBJ2-7,TRBD1,TRBV11-1,CASSGRTGGSYEQYF
TRBJ2-6,NA,TRBV5-1,CASRVQGASGANVLTF
TRBJ2-7,TRBD2,TRBV10-3,CAISEGPRGASYEQYF
TRBJ2-3,TRBD2,TRBV4-1,CASSQDGGGTDTQYF
TRBJ1-5,TRBD1,TRBV2,CASRETGGHHSPQHF
TRBJ2-3,TRBD1,TRBV13,CASSLGYRGRTDTQYF
TRBJ1-6,NA,TRBV7-2,CASSLGGSPLHF
TRBJ2-1,TRBD2,TRBV6-1,CASSETNPSGSKNEQFF
TRBJ1-1,TRBD1,TRBV29-1,CSVRKGTGGTEAFF
TRBJ2-7,NA,TRBV5-5,CASSLFRGFMNEQYF
TRBJ1-3,NA,TRBV4-1,CASSQGRGSGNTIYF
TRBJ1-2,NA,TRBV30,CAWSVQGRNGYTF
TRBJ2-1,TRBD1,TRBV5-4,CASSLMTGGLNEQFF
TRBJ1-5,NA,TRBV28,CAIAVQGQGQPQHF
TRBJ1-1,NA,TRBV4-1,CASSPPRRGFTEAFF
TRBJ2-2,TRBD2,TRBV28,CASSPPPGGGTANTGELFF
TRBJ2-5,NA,TRBV5-1,CASSFAGRNQETQYF
TRBJ1-1,NA,TRBV9,CASSPRDGGNTEAFF
TRBJ2-1,NA,TRBV10-3,CAISESLLHEQFF
TRBJ2-7,NA,TRBV9,CASSPSTGTEQYF
TRBJ1-1,NA,TRBV18,CASSPRGIQENTEAFF
TRBJ1-1,NA,TRBV7-9,CASSLEQNTEAFF
TRBJ2-1,NA,TRBV7-3,CASSLTAGTSNNEQFF